This T cell receptor (beta chain) stems from a study of beta chain features in type 1 diabetes. Points from the study as a whole: Type 1 diabetes patients had TCRB CDR3s that were shorter (moderately but significantly so) in all four CD4+ subsets.

J gave up 10 bases and V 8 bases, and 7 bases lay outside the gene matches. The CDR3 is made up of 13 amino acids. Germline V gene sequence: CDR1 SGDLS, CDR2 YYNGEE. The whole isolated RNA underwent reverse transcription, so sequencing captured expressed TCRB transcripts. Millions of reads, on average, came from each naive, central memory and regulatory T cell sample. Method: immunoSEQ multiplex PCR; TCRdb's copy keeps in-frame clones and lacks some. The repertoire has 350,000 to 400,000 clones, 10% to 15% of them found once; the top ten carry 0.0085% to 0.012%. Details on this clone: The antigen is not known.

Cells sorted by CD45RO/CCR7/CD25/CD127/CD95/CD27 comprised CD4+ naive, central memory, regulatory and stem cell-like memory cells. Purity of each sorted population was above 95%. This TCR derives from a woman younger than 30 with type 1 diabetes. Material for sequencing was naive CD4+ T cells from blood. The V and J genes are TRBV9 and TRBJ2-1; TRBD2 agrees at 12 bases. DNA for the CDR3: TGTGCCAGTTCCGGACTAGCGGGACGGGAGCAGTTCTTC. Translated: CASSGLAGREQFF.